This TCR beta chain was recovered during a study of cytomegalovirus exposure and HLA in healthy donors. Study-level points and caveats: Other equally common chains were less clonally expanded than HLA-associated TCR beta chains, a later analysis showed. Researchers catalogued approximately 160 TCR beta chains as cytomegalovirus-associated.

PCR was performed using 60 Vbeta and 13 Jbeta primers. TCRdb's table, derived via immunoSEQ multiplex PCR, lists solely in-frame clones and lacks some. The table shows 100,000 to 140,000 clones, with 82% occurring only once. Regarding donors, all were healthy bone marrow donors. CDR3 size: 15 residues. Between the trimmed V and J ends, which lost 4 bases and 0 bases, there was a span of 8 bases. In germline, CDR1 is SGDLS, CDR2 YYNGEE. On this clone: What it recognizes is unknown.

The source material was PBMCs. V and J are TRBV9 and TRBJ2-6; the D gene is possibly TRBD1 (5 bases). This sequence was found in a man aged 30 to 45 in good health and CMV-seropositive. The CDR3 nucleotides read TGTGCCAGCAGCCGACAGTCCTCTGGGGCCAACGTCCTGACTTTC. Its translation: CASSRQSSGANVLTF.